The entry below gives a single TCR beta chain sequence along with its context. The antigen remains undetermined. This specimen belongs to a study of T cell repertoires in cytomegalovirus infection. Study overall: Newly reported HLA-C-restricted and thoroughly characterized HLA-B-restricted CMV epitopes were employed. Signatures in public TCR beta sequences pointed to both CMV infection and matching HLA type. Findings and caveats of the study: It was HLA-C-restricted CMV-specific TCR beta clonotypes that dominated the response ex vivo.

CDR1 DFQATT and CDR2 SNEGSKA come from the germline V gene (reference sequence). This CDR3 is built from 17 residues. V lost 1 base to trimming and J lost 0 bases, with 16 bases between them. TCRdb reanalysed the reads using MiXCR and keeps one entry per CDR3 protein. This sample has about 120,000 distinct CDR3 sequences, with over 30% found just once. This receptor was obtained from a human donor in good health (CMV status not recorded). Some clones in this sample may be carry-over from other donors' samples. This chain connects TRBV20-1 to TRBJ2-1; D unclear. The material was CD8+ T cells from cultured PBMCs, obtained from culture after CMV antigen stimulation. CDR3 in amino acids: CSARVVGSWSSYNEQFF. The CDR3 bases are TGCAGTGCTAGAGTGGTAGGGTCGTGGAGCTCCTACAATGAGCAGTTCTTC.